This entry features one T cell receptor beta chain sequence. The antigen is unknown. This entry comes from a study of T-cell memory formation after mild COVID-19. Study results and limitations: Day 15 to 85 contracting clones showed balanced CD4/CD8; later expanders leaned CD4+.

MiXCR was run by TCRdb on the 5' RACE reads, yielding one entry per CDR3 protein. The sample contains about 560,000 distinct CDR3 sequences, 17% of which appear only once. The sequence was obtained from an adult woman who had mild COVID-19 (a few samples of this study predate the infection). Cell type and time point are not known. The sequencing input was PBMCs or a T cell subset sorted from them (not recorded which).

The CDR3 region has the DNA TGTGCCAGCAGTTACTCGACCGTGGGGACAGGGACCCTTTGGGAGCAGTACTTC. It encodes CASSYSTVGTGTLWEQYF. The V and J genes are TRBV6-2 or TRBV6-3 and TRBJ2-7; 9 bases fit TRBD1. CDR1 and CDR2 from the germline V gene are MNHEY and SVGEGT. V dropped 0 bases and J dropped 7; count of bases not matched to a gene: 16. This CDR3 has 18 residues.